This T cell receptor beta chain was documented in a study of blood T cell repertoires in COVID-19. Study information: From the United States, Italy and Spain came samples of acute and convalescent COVID-19. From T cells, B-cell-depleted T cells, or PBMCs came the material, which was cDNA or gDNA.

Sequencing used immunoSEQ multiplex PCR; TCRdb keeps in-frame clones, though not all of them. The sample lists under 250,000 clones; 70% to 90% were seen once. Assignment of participants to cohorts was predicated upon participant-reported clinical history. The sequenced sample was PBMCs or T cells enriched from blood (not recorded which). The TCR was taken from a man aged 25 to 40 who had recovered from COVID-19.

The CDR3 DNA follows: TGTGCCAGCGGACAGGAGATAGCTGGCTACACCTTC. Residues: CASGQEIAGYTF. V gene TRBV28 combines with J gene TRBJ1-2; TRBD1 agrees at 7 bases. CDR1 is MDHEN and CDR2 is SYDVKM in the germline V gene. V trimming: 8 bases; J trimming: 7 bases; junction bases outside the gene matches: 7. The length of the CDR3 is 12 residues.